This T cell receptor beta chain stems from a study of cytomegalovirus exposure and HLA in healthy donors. V gave up 3 bases and J gave up 5 bases; unmatched junction bases: 8. Germline lookup yields CDR1 KGHSH and CDR2 LQKENI. This CDR3 is 15 amino acids long. The PCR was carried out with 60 Vbeta primers and 13 Jbeta primers. In the study's own analysis: A follow-up analysis tallied tens of millions of unique TCR beta chains, roughly 10 million shared. Sequencing was performed with immunoSEQ multiplex PCR; in TCRdb, only in-frame clones are kept and a portion is missing. V, J and clone size were drawn from that table, and D and trimming were deduced from the DNA. The data contain over 85,000 clones, roughly four fifths of them singletons.

Material: PBMCs. This chain links TRBV18 with TRBJ1-2; 8 bases line up with TRBD1. The clonotype comes from a man in his forties or fifties in good health and CMV-seropositive. The CDR3: CASSPNRDRPYGYTF. The CDR3 region has the DNA TGTGCCAGCTCACCGAACCGGGACAGGCCTTATGGCTACACCTTC.